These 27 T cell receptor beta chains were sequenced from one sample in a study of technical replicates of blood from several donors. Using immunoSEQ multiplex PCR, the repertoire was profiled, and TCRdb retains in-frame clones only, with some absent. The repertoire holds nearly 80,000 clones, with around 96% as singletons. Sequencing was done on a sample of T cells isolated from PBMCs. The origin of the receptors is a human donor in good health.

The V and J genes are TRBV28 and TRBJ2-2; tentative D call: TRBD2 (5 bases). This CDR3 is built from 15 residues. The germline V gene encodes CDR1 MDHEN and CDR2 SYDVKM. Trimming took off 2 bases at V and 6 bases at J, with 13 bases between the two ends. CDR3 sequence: CASSLNSEVAGELFF. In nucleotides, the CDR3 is TGTGCCAGCAGTTTAAATTCGGAGGTCGCCGGGGAGCTGTTTTTT.

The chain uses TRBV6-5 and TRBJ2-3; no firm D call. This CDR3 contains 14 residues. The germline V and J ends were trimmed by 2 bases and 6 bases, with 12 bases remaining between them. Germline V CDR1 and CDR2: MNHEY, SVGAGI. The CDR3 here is CASSYAPVSDTQYF. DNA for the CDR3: TGTGCCAGCAGTTACGCCCCAGTCTCGGATACGCAGTATTTT.

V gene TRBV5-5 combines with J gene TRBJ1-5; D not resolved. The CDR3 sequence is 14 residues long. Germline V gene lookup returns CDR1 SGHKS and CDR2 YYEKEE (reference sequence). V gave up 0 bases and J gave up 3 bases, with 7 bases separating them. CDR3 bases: TGTGCCAGCAGCTTGGTCGGGGACAATCAGCCCCAGCATTTT. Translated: CASSLVGDNQPQHF.

CDR3 bases: TGTGCCAGCAGCCCGGTAGGAGGGCTCGGTGAAAAACTGTTTTTT. It is translated as CASSPVGGLGEKLFF. V and J are TRBV5-6 and TRBJ1-4, with D hard to call. Trimming took 4 bases from V and 7 from J, leaving 17 bases between them. Germline V gene data show CDR1 as SGHDT and CDR2 as YYEEEE. The CDR3 spans 15 residues.

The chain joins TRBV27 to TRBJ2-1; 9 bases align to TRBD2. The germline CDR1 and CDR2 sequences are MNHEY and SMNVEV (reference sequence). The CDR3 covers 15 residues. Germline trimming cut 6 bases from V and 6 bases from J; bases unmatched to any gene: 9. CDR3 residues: CASSSTAGGFNEQFF. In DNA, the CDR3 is TGTGCCAGCAGCTCCACAGCGGGAGGTTTCAATGAGCAGTTCTTC.

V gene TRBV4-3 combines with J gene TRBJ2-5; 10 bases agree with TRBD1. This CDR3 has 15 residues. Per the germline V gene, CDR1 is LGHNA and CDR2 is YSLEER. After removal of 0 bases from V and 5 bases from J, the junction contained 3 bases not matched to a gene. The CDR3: CASSQETGGRETQYF. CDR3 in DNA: TGCGCCAGCAGCCAAGAGACAGGGGGCCGGGAGACCCAGTACTTC.

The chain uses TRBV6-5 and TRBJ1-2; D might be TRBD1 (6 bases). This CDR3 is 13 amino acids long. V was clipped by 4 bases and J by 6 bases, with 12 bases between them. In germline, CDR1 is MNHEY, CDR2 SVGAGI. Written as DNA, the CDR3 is TGTGCCAGCAGTTTCCTACAGGGTAATGGCTACACCTTC. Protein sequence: CASSFLQGNGYTF.

The CDR3 region has the DNA TGTGCCACGGGAGGGGGCTATGGCTACACCTTC. Translating it yields CATGGGYGYTF. This chain links TRBV6-5 with TRBJ1-2; D possibly corresponds to TRBD1 (6 bases). This CDR3 spans 11 amino acids. CDR1 and CDR2 from the germline V gene are MNHEY and SVGAGI. V was pared by 10 bases and J by 4 bases, with 10 bases between.

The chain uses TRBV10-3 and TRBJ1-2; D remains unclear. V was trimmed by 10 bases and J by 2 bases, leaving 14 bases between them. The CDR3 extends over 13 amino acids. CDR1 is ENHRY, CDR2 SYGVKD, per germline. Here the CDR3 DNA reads TGTGCCACCCAGGCCCCTGGGAACTATGGCTACACCTTC. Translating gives CATQAPGNYGYTF.

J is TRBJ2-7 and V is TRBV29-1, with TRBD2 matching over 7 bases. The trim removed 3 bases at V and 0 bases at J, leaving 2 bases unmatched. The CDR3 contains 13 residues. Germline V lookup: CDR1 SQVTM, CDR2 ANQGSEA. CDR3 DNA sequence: TGCAGCGTTGAGCGGGAGTCCTCCTACGAGCAGTACTTC. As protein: CSVERESSYEQYF.

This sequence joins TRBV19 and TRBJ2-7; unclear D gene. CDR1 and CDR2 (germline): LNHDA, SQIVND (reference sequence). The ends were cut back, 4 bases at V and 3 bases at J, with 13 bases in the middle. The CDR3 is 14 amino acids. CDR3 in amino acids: CASSTSVVSYEQYF. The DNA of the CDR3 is TGTGCCAGTAGTACCTCAGTGGTCAGCTACGAGCAGTACTTC.

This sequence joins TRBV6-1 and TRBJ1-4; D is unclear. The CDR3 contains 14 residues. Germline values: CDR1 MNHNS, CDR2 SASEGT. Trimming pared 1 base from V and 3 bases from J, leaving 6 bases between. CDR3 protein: CASSEDRANEKLFF. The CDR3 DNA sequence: TGTGCCAGCAGTGAAGATCGGGCTAATGAAAAACTGTTTTTT.

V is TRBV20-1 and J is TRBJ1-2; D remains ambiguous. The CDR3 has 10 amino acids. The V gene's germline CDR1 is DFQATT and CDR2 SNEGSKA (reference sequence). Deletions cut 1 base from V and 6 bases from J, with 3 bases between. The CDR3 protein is CSARVDGYTF. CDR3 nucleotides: TGCAGTGCTAGAGTCGATGGCTACACCTTC.

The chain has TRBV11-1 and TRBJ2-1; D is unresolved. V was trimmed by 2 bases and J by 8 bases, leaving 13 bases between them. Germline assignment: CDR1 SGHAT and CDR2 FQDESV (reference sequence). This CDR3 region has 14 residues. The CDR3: CASSLLGDVDEQFF. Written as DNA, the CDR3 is TGTGCCAGCAGCTTACTAGGTGATGTCGATGAGCAGTTCTTC.

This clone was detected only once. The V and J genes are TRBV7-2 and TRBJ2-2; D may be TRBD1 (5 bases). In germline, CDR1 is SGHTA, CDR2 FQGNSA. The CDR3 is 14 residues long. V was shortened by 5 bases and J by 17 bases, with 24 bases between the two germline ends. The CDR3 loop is CASSQRDLMTEQFF. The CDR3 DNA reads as TGTGCCAGCAGCCAAAGGGATCTAATGACAGAACAATTTTTT.

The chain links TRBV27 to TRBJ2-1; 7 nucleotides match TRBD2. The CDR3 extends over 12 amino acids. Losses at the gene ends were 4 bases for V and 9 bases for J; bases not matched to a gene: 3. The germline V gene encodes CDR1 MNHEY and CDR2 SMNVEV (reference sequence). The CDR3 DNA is TGTGCCAGCAGTTACGGGAGGACTGAGCAGTTCTTC. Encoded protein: CASSYGRTEQFF.

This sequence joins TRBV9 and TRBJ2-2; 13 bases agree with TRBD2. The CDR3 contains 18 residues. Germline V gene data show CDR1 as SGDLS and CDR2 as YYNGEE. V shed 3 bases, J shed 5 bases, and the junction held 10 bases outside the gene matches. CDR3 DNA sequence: TGTGCCAGCAGCGGGGCGGGACTAGCGGGATTACTTACCGGGGAGCTGTTTTTT. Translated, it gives CASSGAGLAGLLTGELFF.

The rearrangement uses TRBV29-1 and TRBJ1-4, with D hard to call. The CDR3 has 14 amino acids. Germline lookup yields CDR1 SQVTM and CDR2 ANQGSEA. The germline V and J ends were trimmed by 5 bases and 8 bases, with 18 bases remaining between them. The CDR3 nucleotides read TGCAGCGTTTTAATAGAGGCCCGGGGAGAAAAACTGTTTTTT. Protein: CSVLIEARGEKLFF.

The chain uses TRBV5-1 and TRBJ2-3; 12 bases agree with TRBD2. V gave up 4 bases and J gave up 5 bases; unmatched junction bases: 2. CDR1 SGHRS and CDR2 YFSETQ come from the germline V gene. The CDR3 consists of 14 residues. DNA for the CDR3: TGCGCCAGCAGCCTGGGACTAGCGGGAGATACGCAGTATTTT. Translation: CASSLGLAGDTQYF.

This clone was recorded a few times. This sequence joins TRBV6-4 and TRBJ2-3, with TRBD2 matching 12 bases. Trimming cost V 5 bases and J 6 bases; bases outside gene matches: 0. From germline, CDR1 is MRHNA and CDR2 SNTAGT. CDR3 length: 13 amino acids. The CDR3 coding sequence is TGTGCCAGCAGTACTAGCGGGAGGGATACGCAGTATTTT. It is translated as CASSTSGRDTQYF.

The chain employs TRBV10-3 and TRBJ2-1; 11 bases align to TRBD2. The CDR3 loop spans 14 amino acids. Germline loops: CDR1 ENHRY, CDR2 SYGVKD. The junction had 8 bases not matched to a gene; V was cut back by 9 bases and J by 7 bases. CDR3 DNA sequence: TGTGCCATGGCTAAACTAGCGGGAGATAATGAGCAGTTCTTC. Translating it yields CAMAKLAGDNEQFF.

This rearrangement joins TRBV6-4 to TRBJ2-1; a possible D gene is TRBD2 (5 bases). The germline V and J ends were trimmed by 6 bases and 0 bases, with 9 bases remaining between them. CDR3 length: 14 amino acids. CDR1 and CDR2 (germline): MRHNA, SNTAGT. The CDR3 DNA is TGTGCCAGCAGAAGCGGAAGCTCCTACAATGAGCAGTTCTTC. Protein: CASRSGSSYNEQFF.

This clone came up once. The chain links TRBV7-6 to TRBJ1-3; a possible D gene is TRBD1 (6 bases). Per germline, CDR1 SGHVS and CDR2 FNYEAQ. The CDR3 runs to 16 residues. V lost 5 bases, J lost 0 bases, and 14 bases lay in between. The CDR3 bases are TGTGCCAGCAGCCATGGACAGCTGTTCTCTGGAAACACCATATATTTT. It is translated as CASSHGQLFSGNTIYF.

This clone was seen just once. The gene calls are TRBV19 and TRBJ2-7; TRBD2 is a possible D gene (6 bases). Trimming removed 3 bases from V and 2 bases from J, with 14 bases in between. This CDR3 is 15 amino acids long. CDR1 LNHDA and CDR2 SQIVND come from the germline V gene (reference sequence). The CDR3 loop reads CASSILLASAYEQYF. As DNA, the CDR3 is TGTGCCAGTAGTATCCTTCTAGCGTCCGCCTACGAGCAGTACTTC.

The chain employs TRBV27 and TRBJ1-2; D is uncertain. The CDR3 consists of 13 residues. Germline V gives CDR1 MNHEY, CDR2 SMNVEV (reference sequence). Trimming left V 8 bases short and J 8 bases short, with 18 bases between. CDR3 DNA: TGTGCCAGCTCCGAATCGCTGGGCCGGGGCTACACCTTC. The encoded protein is CASSESLGRGYTF.

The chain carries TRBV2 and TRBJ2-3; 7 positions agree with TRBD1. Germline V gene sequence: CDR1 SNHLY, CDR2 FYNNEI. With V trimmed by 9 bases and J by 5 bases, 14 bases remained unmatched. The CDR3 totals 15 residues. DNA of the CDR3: TGTGCCAGAAAGGACCCGGGACAGCAACAAGATACGCAGTATTTT. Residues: CARKDPGQQQDTQYF.

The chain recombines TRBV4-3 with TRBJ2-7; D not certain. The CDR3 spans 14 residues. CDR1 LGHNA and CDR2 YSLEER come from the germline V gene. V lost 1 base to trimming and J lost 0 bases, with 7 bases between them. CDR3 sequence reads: CASSQAYFSYEQYF. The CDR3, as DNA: TGCGCCAGCAGCCAAGCGTACTTCTCCTACGAGCAGTACTTC.